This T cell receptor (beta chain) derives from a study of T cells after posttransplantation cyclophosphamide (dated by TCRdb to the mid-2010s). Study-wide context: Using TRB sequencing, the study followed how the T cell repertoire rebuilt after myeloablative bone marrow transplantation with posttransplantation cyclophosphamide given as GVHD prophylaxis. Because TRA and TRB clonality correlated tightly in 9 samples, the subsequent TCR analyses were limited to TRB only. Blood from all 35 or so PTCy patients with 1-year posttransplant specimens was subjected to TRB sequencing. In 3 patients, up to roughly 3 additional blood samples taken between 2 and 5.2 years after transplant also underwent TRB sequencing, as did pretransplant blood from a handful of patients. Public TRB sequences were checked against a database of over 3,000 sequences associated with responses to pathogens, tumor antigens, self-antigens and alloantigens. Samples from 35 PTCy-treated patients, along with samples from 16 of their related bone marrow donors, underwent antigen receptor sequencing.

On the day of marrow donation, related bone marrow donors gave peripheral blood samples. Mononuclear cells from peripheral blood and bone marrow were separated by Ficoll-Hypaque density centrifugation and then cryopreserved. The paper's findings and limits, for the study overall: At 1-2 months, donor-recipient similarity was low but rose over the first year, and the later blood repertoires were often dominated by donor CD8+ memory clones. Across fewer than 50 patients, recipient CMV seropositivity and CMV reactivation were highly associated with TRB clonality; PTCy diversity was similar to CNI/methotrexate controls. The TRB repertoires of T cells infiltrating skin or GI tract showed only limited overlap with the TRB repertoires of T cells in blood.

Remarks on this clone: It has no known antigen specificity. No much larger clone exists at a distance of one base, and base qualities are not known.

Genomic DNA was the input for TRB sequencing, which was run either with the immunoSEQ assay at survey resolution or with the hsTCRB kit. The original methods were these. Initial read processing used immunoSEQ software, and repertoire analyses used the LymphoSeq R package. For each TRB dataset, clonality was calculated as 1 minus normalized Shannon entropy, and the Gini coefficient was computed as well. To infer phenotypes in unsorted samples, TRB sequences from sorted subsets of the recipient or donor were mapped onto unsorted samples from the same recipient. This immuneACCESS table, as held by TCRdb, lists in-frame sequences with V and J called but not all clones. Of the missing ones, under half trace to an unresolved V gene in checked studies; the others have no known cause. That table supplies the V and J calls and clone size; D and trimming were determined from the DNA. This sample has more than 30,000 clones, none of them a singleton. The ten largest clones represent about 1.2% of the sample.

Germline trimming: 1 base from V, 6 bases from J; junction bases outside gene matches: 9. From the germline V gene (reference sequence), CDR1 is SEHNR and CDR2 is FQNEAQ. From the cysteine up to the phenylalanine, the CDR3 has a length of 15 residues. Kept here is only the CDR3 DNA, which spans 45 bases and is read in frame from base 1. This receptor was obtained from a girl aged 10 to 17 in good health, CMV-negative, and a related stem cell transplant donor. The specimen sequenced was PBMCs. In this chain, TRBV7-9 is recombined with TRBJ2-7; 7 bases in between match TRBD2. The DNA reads TGTGCCAGCAGCTTAGAAAGGACTAGACCTGGCGAGCAGTACTTC. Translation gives CASSLERTRPGEQYF.